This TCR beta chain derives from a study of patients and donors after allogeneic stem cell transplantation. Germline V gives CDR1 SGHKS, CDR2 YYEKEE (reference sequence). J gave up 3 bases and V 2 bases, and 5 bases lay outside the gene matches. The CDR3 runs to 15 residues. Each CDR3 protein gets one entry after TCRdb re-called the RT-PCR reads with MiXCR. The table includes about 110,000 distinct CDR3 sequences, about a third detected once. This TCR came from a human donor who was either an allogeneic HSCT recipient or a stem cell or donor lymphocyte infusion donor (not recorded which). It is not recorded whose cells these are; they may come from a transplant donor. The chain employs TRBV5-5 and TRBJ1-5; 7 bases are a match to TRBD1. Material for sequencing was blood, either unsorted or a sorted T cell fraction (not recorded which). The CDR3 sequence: CASSFGDSINQPQHF. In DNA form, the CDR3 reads TGTGCCAGCAGCTTCGGGGACAGCATCAATCAGCCCCAGCATTTT.